The 30 T cell receptor beta chains in this list originate from one sample, sequenced in a study of blood T cell repertoires in COVID-19. Profiled with immunoSEQ multiplex PCR; TCRdb holds only in-frame clones, not every one. The sample has about 36,000 clones; about nine tenths are singletons. Sequencing was carried out using peripheral blood. The receptors were gathered from a human donor in a cohort sampled during active COVID-19.

This clone occurred once. CDR3 in amino acids: CASSLGLAGSLGANVLTF. The CDR3 bases are TGCGCCAGCAGCCTGGGACTAGCGGGTTCCCTCGGGGCCAACGTCCTGACTTTC. The chain joins TRBV5-1 to TRBJ2-6; 12 bases match TRBD2. Per germline, CDR1 SGHRS and CDR2 YFSETQ. This CDR3 contains 18 residues. The trim removed 4 bases at V and 4 bases at J, leaving 9 bases unmatched.

The chain recombines TRBV28 with TRBJ1-5, with D possibly TRBD1 on 5 matching bases. The CDR3 is 15 residues long. Trimming took 5 bases from V and 1 from J, leaving 12 bases between them. CDR1 is MDHEN, CDR2 SYDVKM, per germline. CDR3 DNA: TGTGCCAGCAGTCGCAGGGCCGGGAGCAATCAGCCCCAGCATTTT. Translation: CASSRRAGSNQPQHF.

The rearrangement joins TRBV5-1 to TRBJ2-7, with 11 bases matching TRBD1. The CDR3 is 15 residues long. Trimming cost V 4 bases and J 5 bases; bases outside gene matches: 8. Germline V CDR1 and CDR2: SGHRS, YFSETQ. CDR3 protein: CASSPRTGGADEQYF. The CDR3 nucleotides read TGCGCCAGCAGCCCTCGGACAGGGGGCGCGGACGAGCAGTACTTC.

The chain carries TRBV28 and TRBJ1-1; 7 bases agree with TRBD1. CDR1 and CDR2 from the germline V gene are MDHEN and SYDVKM. The V segment lost 7 bases and the J segment 1 base; nucleotides outside the gene matches: 3. This CDR3 has 13 residues. The CDR3 nucleotides are TGTGCCAGCATAAGGGGGCCGAACACTGAAGCTTTCTTT. It translates to CASIRGPNTEAFF.

The V call is TRBV30, the J call TRBJ2-1, with TRBD1 matching over 7 bases. The CDR3 totals 14 residues. J lost 10 bases, V lost 8 bases, and 17 bases had no gene match. Germline values: CDR1 GTSNPN, CDR2 SVGIG (reference sequence). CDR3 sequence: CALTLPTGVQEQFF. In DNA, the CDR3 is TGTGCCCTCACCCTCCCTACAGGGGTACAGGAGCAGTTCTTC.

The gene calls are TRBV11-3 and TRBJ2-3; 8 bases map to TRBD1. Losses at the gene ends were 2 bases for V and 4 bases for J; bases not matched to a gene: 2. Germline V gives CDR1 SGHNT, CDR2 YENEEA. The CDR3 is 14 residues long. The CDR3 DNA sequence: TGTGCCAGCAGCTTACAGGGGGCGGCAGATACGCAGTATTTT. Translation: CASSLQGAADTQYF.

This chain uses TRBV20-1 with TRBJ1-2; D uncertain. This CDR3 is built from 12 residues. V lost 3 bases, J lost 6 bases, and 11 bases lay in between. Germline V gives CDR1 DFQATT, CDR2 SNEGSKA (reference sequence). The CDR3 loop reads CSASEQTDGYTF. In DNA, the CDR3 is TGCAGTGCTAGTGAACAGACGGATGGCTACACCTTC.

The chain recombines TRBV5-1 with TRBJ2-7; 11 nucleotides agree with TRBD1. The V segment lost 4 bases and the J segment 1 base; nucleotides outside the gene matches: 4. The CDR3 has 15 amino acids. Germline V gene lookup returns CDR1 SGHRS and CDR2 YFSETQ. CDR3 nucleotide sequence: TGCGCCAGCAGCGTCGGGACAGGGGGATCCTACGAGCAGTACTTC. Amino acid sequence: CASSVGTGGSYEQYF.

The CDR3: CASSTTYEQYF. The CDR3 DNA is TGTGCCAGCAGTACTACCTACGAGCAGTACTTC. The gene calls are TRBV12-3 or TRBV12-4 and TRBJ2-7; D is ambiguous. The CDR3 runs 11 residues. V was clipped by 5 bases and J by 2 bases, with 4 bases between them.

The genes are TRBV27 and TRBJ2-1, with 12 bases fitting TRBD2. The CDR3 spans 15 residues. Germline trimming cut 5 bases from V and 6 bases from J; bases unmatched to any gene: 5. Germline V CDR1 and CDR2: MNHEY, SMNVEV (reference sequence). The DNA of the CDR3 is TGTGCCAGCAGTCGACTAGCGGGAGTATCCAATGAGCAGTTCTTC. Protein sequence: CASSRLAGVSNEQFF.

V is TRBV11-2 and J is TRBJ2-1, with a possible D match to TRBD2 (6 bases). CDR1 and CDR2 from the germline V gene are SGHAT and FQNNGV. The V end was cut by 1 base, the J end by 7 bases, with 20 bases between. The CDR3 length is 17 residues. This CDR3 reads CASSLVGGNQLGNEQFF. CDR3 sequence (DNA): TGTGCCAGCAGCTTAGTCGGAGGGAACCAGCTTGGGAATGAGCAGTTCTTC.

This chain joins TRBV6-5 and TRBJ2-7; 10 bases fit TRBD2. Losses at the gene ends were 7 bases for V and 7 bases for J; bases not matched to a gene: 10. Germline V gives CDR1 MNHEY, CDR2 SVGAGI. The CDR3 has 14 residues. As DNA, the CDR3 is TGTGCCAGCAAAGCGGGAGGGCCGGGACGTGAGCAGTACTTC. This encodes CASKAGGPGREQYF.

The genes are TRBV7-2 and TRBJ1-5; TRBD1 might be the D (5 bases). This CDR3 is 13 amino acids long. The germline V and J ends were trimmed by 5 bases and 5 bases, with 10 bases remaining between them. CDR1 and CDR2 from the germline V gene are SGHTA and FQGNSA. CDR3 amino acids: CASSTREDQPQHF. In nucleotides, the CDR3 is TGTGCCAGCAGCACCAGGGAGGATCAGCCCCAGCATTTT.

The rearrangement joins TRBV5-5 to TRBJ2-3; 7 bases fit TRBD1. Trimming cost V 4 bases and J 2 bases; bases outside gene matches: 10. From germline, CDR1 is SGHKS and CDR2 YYEKEE (reference sequence). The CDR3 covers 16 residues. The DNA for the CDR3 is TGTGCCAGCAGCCCCGACAGGGTTGGGGCCACAGATACGCAGTATTTT. Its translation: CASSPDRVGATDTQYF.

The V call is TRBV27, the J call TRBJ1-6, with D tentatively TRBD1 (6 bases). Germline assignment: CDR1 MNHEY and CDR2 SMNVEV (reference sequence). The CDR3 spans 15 residues. V lost 10 bases and J 7 bases, leaving 20 bases between the germline ends. The CDR3 spells CATRAGGAWNSPLHF. The CDR3 region has the DNA TGTGCCACCCGCGCTGGGGGGGCGTGGAATTCACCCCTCCACTTT.

DNA for the CDR3: TGTGCCACCAGTGATCCAGGGGAGGGAGAGACCCAGTACTTC. Protein product: CATSDPGEGETQYF. The chain joins TRBV24-1 to TRBJ2-5, with D tentatively TRBD2 (7 bases). This CDR3 contains 14 residues. The V end was cut by 3 bases, the J end by 4 bases, with 11 bases between. Germline V gene lookup returns CDR1 KGHDR and CDR2 SFDVKD.

The rearrangement uses TRBV5-4 and TRBJ2-1, with D unclear. CDR1 is SGHNT and CDR2 is YYREEE in the germline V gene (reference sequence). V was pared by 2 bases and J by 7 bases, with 7 bases between. The CDR3 is 12 amino acids. The CDR3 DNA is TGTGCCAGCAGCTTTCGTACTAATGAGCAGTTCTTC. Residues: CASSFRTNEQFF.

The chain links TRBV7-2 to TRBJ2-1, with 8 nucleotides matching TRBD1. The CDR3 runs 15 residues. V gave up 11 bases and J gave up 5 bases; unmatched junction bases: 14. Germline V gene data show CDR1 as SGHTA and CDR2 as FQGNSA. This chain's CDR3 is CASQLTGRGHNEQFF. The CDR3 DNA reads as TGTGCCTCCCAGCTTACGGGCAGGGGGCACAATGAGCAGTTCTTC.

The gene calls are TRBV11-2 and TRBJ2-1; TRBD2 aligns across 7 bases. The J segment lost 6 bases and the V segment lost 4 bases, leaving 6 bases of the junction unmatched. CDR1 and CDR2 from the germline V gene are SGHAT and FQNNGV. CDR3 size: 14 residues. This CDR3 is CASSSAGRANEQFF. CDR3 coding DNA: TGTGCCAGCAGCTCTGCGGGGAGGGCCAATGAGCAGTTCTTC.

V gene TRBV4-3 combines with J gene TRBJ1-6, with TRBD1 as a possible D gene (6 bases). V was shortened by 3 bases and J by 4 bases, with 10 bases between the two germline ends. Germline V gene sequence: CDR1 LGHNA, CDR2 YSLEER. CDR3 length equals 15 residues. In DNA form, the CDR3 reads TGCGCCAGCAGCCAGTACAGGGATTATAATTCACCCCTCCACTTT. It translates to CASSQYRDYNSPLHF.

The chain carries TRBV12-5 and TRBJ2-1; 8 nucleotides match TRBD2. With 6 bases clipped from V and 8 bases from J, the junction kept 6 bases outside the gene matches. The CDR3 is 13 residues long. Germline V gene data show CDR1 as LGHNT and CDR2 as FRNRAP. For the CDR3, the DNA is TGTGCTAGTGGCCGGGGGGGGCGCGATGAGCAGTTCTTC. Translated, it gives CASGRGGRDEQFF.

The V and J genes are TRBV11-2 and TRBJ2-3; D might be TRBD2 (7 bases). Germline values: CDR1 SGHAT, CDR2 FQNNGV. The CDR3 is 15 residues long. The ends were cut back, 4 bases at V and 4 bases at J, with 15 bases in the middle. The CDR3 here is CASSWTRGGADTQYF. DNA of the CDR3: TGTGCCAGCAGCTGGACTAGGGGGGGGGCAGATACGCAGTATTTT.

This clone has only one observation. V and J are TRBV24-1 and TRBJ2-1; TRBD2 aligns across 12 bases. V shed 5 bases and J 0 bases; nucleotides not matched to a gene: 10. Germline-derived CDR1 and CDR2 are KGHDR and SFDVKD. This CDR3 has 19 amino acids. This CDR3 reads CATSAWGLAGVSSYNEQFF. The CDR3 coding sequence is TGTGCCACCAGTGCTTGGGGACTAGCGGGTGTGAGCTCCTACAATGAGCAGTTCTTC.

This chain links TRBV24-1 with TRBJ2-1, with D perhaps TRBD2 (6 bases). The ends were cut back, 4 bases at V and 5 bases at J, with 17 bases in the middle. This CDR3 region has 16 residues. Per germline, CDR1 KGHDR and CDR2 SFDVKD. CDR3 loop: CATSDPRGGKNNEQFF. The CDR3, as DNA: TGTGCCACCAGTGACCCTCGTGGGGGGAAAAACAATGAGCAGTTCTTC.

This chain joins TRBV24-1 and TRBJ2-5; maybe TRBD1 (6 bases). The CDR3 spans 14 residues. Deletions cut 4 bases from V and 5 bases from J, with 13 bases between. The germline V gene has CDR1 KGHDR and CDR2 SFDVKD. CDR3 protein: CATSDPTGLETQYF. Written as DNA, the CDR3 is TGTGCCACCAGTGACCCAACAGGGTTGGAGACCCAGTACTTC.

The V call is TRBV27, the J call TRBJ1-5, with a tentative D call TRBD1 (6 bases). Germline CDR1 MNHEY, CDR2 SMNVEV (reference sequence). The V end was cut by 4 bases, the J end by 2 bases, with 12 bases between. The CDR3 runs to 15 residues. The DNA of the CDR3 is TGTGCCAGCAGTTCGAGGGGGGGAGGCAATCAGCCCCAGCATTTT. Residues: CASSSRGGGNQPQHF.

This chain links TRBV5-1 with TRBJ2-3; TRBD2 aligns across 7 bases. V lost 4 bases, J lost 0 bases, and 5 bases stayed unmatched. The CDR3 runs to 15 residues. In germline, CDR1 is SGHRS, CDR2 YFSETQ. In DNA, the CDR3 is TGCGCCAGCAGCCATAGCGGGCCTAGCACAGATACGCAGTATTTT. Translating it yields CASSHSGPSTDTQYF. Drawing the rest from reference TRBV5-1 and TRBJ2-3, the complete variable domain is KAGVTQTPRYLIKTRGQQVTLSCSPISGHRSVSWYQQTPGQGLQFLFEYFSETQRNKGNFPGRFSGRQFSNSRSEMNVSTLELGDSALYLCASSHSGPSTDTQYFGPGTRLTVL.

The chain's CDR3 is CASSLVGQGANSPLHF. CDR3 in DNA: TGCGCCAGCAGCTTGGTGGGCCAGGGGGCTAATTCACCCCTCCACTTT. The chain combines TRBV5-1 with TRBJ1-6, with 8 bases aligning to TRBD1. With 0 bases clipped from V and 6 bases from J, the junction kept 5 bases outside the gene matches. The CDR3 contains 16 residues. Germline V gene data show CDR1 as SGHRS and CDR2 as YFSETQ.

The chain carries TRBV7-9 and TRBJ2-1; tentative D call: TRBD2 (6 bases). The length of the CDR3 is 14 residues. Deletions cut 3 bases from V and 6 bases from J, with 12 bases between. Germline V lookup: CDR1 SEHNR, CDR2 FQNEAQ (reference sequence). The DNA of the CDR3 is TGTGCCAGCAGCTTCGAGACTAGGACCAATGAGCAGTTCTTC. Amino acids: CASSFETRTNEQFF. The full variable domain, rest sourced from reference TRBV7-9 and TRBJ2-1, is DTGVSQNPRHKITKRGQNVTFRCDPISEHNRLYWYRQTLGQGPEFLTYFQNEAQLEKSRLLSDRFSAERPKGSFSTLEIQRTEQGDSAMYLCASSFETRTNEQFFGPGTRLTVL.

The rearrangement links TRBV3-1 (or the pseudogene TRBV3-2) to TRBJ2-7, with D possibly being TRBD1 (6 bases). Germline lookup yields CDR1 LGHDT and CDR2 YNNKEL (reference sequence). This CDR3 is built from 17 residues. Trimming stripped 0 bases from V and 1 base from J, with 16 bases between. CDR3 in amino acids: CASSQDSGRGASYEQYF. The CDR3 DNA follows: TGTGCCAGCAGCCAAGACTCGGGCAGGGGAGCTTCCTACGAGCAGTACTTC.